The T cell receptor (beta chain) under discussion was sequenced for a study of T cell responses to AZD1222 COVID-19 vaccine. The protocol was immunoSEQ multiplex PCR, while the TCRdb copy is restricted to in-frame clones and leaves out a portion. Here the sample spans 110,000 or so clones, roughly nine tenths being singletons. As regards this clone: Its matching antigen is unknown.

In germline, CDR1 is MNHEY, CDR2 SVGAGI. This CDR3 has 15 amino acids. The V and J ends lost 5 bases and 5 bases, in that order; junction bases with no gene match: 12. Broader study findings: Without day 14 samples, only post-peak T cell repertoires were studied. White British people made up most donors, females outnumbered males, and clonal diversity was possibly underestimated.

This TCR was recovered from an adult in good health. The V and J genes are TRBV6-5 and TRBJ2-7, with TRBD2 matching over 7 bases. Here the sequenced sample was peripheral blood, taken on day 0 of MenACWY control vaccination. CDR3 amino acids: CASSPLRAGGNEQYF. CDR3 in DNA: TGTGCCAGCAGTCCCTTACGTGCCGGGGGGAACGAGCAGTACTTC.